A selection of T cell receptor beta chains follows, all from one sample in a study of shared clonotypes between healthy human individuals. Assay: immunoSEQ multiplex PCR; the TCRdb copy retains only in-frame clones and omits some. This sample carries under 1,100,000 clones, under 80% of them seen once, and the ten largest clones take roughly 1.5%. The sequenced sample consisted of memory CD4+ T cells sorted from blood. The receptor set was obtained from a man younger than 35 in good health. Each CDR3 is given with its conserved first and last residue. A D gene is named only where the DNA matches it firmly. Part of the rows lack a size; the others show once, few, many or a class for expanded clones.

D	V	size	J	DNA	CDR3
NA	TRBV7-9	once	TRBJ2-7	TGTGCCAGCAGCAATCGCTACGAGCAGTACTTC	CASSNRYEQYF
NA	TRBV5-1	NA	TRBJ2-5	TGCGCCAGCAGCCCTTCCAGGACAGACAACCTTGGGGAGACCCAGTACTTC	CASSPSRTDNLGETQYF
TRBD2	TRBV30	NA	TRBJ2-3	TGTGCCTGGAGTGCCACACTAGCGGGAGGTACGGATACGCAGTATTTT	CAWSATLAGGTDTQYF
TRBD2	TRBV5-4	NA	TRBJ2-5	TGTGCCAGCAGCCAAGATTGGACTAGCGGGGGGGACCAAGAGACCCAGTACTTC	CASSQDWTSGGDQETQYF
TRBD1	TRBV4-3	few	TRBJ1-2	TGCGCCAGCAGCCGACAGGGGGCAATCTCTGGCTACACCTTC	CASSRQGAISGYTF
NA	TRBV5-1	few	TRBJ1-6	TGCGCCAGCAGCAACCCCGGGTACGGATCACCCCTCCACTTT	CASSNPGYGSPLHF
NA	TRBV5-4	NA	TRBJ2-3	TGTGCCAGCAGCTTGGACCCGAGGGTTGATACGCAGTATTTT	CASSLDPRVDTQYF
NA	TRBV2	NA	TRBJ2-5	TGTGCCAGCACACGGGGACGAATAGAGACCCAGTACTTC	CASTRGRIETQYF
NA	TRBV29-1	NA	TRBJ1-1	TGCAGCGTTGCCCCCCCCGGGTTGAACACTGAAGCTTTCTTT	CSVAPPGLNTEAFF
TRBD1	TRBV6-5	NA	TRBJ1-6	TGTGCCAGCAGTTACTCGACAGGGTGGAATTCACCCCTCCACTTT	CASSYSTGWNSPLHF
TRBD1	TRBV28	NA	TRBJ1-1	TGTGCCAGCAGTGATACCTTGGGACAGGGGAACACTGAAGCTTTCTTT	CASSDTLGQGNTEAFF
TRBD2	TRBV7-2	few	TRBJ2-1	TGTGCCAGCAGCTTAGCGCCGGGGGGGACCTACAATGAGCAGTTCTTC	CASSLAPGGTYNEQFF
NA	TRBV7-2	NA	TRBJ1-2	TGTGCCAGCAGCGGCCATGAAGGGTTGGGCTACACCTTC	CASSGHEGLGYTF
NA	TRBV5-6	NA	TRBJ2-7	TGTGCCAGCAGCGTTTCCGGGACCAACCGGTACGAGCAGTACTTC	CASSVSGTNRYEQYF
NA	TRBV5-1	NA	TRBJ1-3	TGCGCCAGCAGCTCCACAGGCCTTAGGCTCTCTGGAAACACCATATATTTT	CASSSTGLRLSGNTIYF
TRBD1	TRBV27	NA	TRBJ1-3	TGTGCCAGCAGTGAAACGACAGGGGGGGACACCATATATTTT	CASSETTGGDTIYF
NA	TRBV30	NA	TRBJ2-5	TGTGCCTGGACCTCCGGGGACCCATACGTGGGGGAGCAGTACTTC	CAWTSGDPYVGEQYF
NA	TRBV11-2	NA	TRBJ2-7	TGTGCCAGCAGCTTGTCCGGGAGTAGGTACGAGCAGTACTTC	CASSLSGSRYEQYF
TRBD1	TRBV5-8	NA	TRBJ2-1	TGTGCCAGCAGCCATGAATCCTGGACAGGGGACTACAATGAGCAGTTCTTC	CASSHESWTGDYNEQFF
NA	TRBV10-3	NA	TRBJ2-7	TGTGCCATCAGTGAGTCGGTGAGGGCGTACTTC	CAISESVRAYF
NA	TRBV11-2	NA	TRBJ1-1	TGTGCCAGCAGCTTGGGCGCGAACACTGAAGCTTTCTTT	CASSLGANTEAFF
NA	TRBV10-3	many	TRBJ2-3	TGTGCCACCCTTCCAAGCGGGCCTAGGAGAACGCAGTATTTT	CATLPSGPRRTQYF
TRBD2	TRBV5-4	once	TRBJ2-3	TGTGCCAGCAGCTTGTTTGGTACTAGCGGGAACACAGATACGCAGTATTTT	CASSLFGTSGNTDTQYF
NA	TRBV18	few	TRBJ1-2	TGTGCCAGCTCACCACCCCGGGGGTCCGATAACTATGGCTACACCTTC	CASSPPRGSDNYGYTF
NA	TRBV15	NA	TRBJ2-5	TGTGCCACCAGCAGCAGGGGAGATGAGACCCAGTACTTC	CATSSRGDETQYF
NA	TRBV6-1	once	TRBJ2-2	TGTGCCAGCATCAAGGGCGGGTTCACCGGGGAGCTGTTTTTT	CASIKGGFTGELFF
NA	TRBV27	NA	TRBJ2-7	TGTGCCAGCTCAACAGGTGTGGCCTTTTACGAGCAGTACTTC	CASSTGVAFYEQYF
NA	TRBV5-1	NA	TRBJ1-1	TGCGCCAGCAGCATCAGTATGAACACTGAAGCTTTCTTT	CASSISMNTEAFF
TRBD2	TRBV11-1	NA	TRBJ2-3	TGTGCCAGCAGCCCGGGACTAGGGGCGGATACGCAGTATTTT	CASSPGLGADTQYF
NA	TRBV7-9	NA	TRBJ1-5	TGTGCCAGCAGTGTTAGTAGCAATCAGCCCCAGCATTTT	CASSVSSNQPQHF
TRBD1	TRBV9	NA	TRBJ1-6	TGTGCCAGCAGCGTAGAGTCGGGACAGGTTAATTCACCCCTCCACTTT	CASSVESGQVNSPLHF
TRBD1	TRBV10-1	NA	TRBJ1-1	TGCGCCAGCAAAGGACAGGGGAACACTGAAGCTTTCTTT	CASKGQGNTEAFF
TRBD2	TRBV7-2	NA	TRBJ2-2	TGTGCCAGCAGCTTAGGATCCTCGGGACTAGTGAGGGCCGGGGAGCTGTTTTTT	CASSLGSSGLVRAGELFF
TRBD2	TRBV6-7	NA	TRBJ2-7	TGTGCCAGCATTCATAGCGGGAGTTGTCACGAGCAGTACTTC	CASIHSGSCHEQYF
TRBD2	TRBV30	NA	TRBJ2-7	TGTGCCTGGCCGCCTGGGGGGGGGTTTTACGAGCAGTACTTC	CAWPPGGGFYEQYF
NA	TRBV5-4	NA	TRBJ2-5	TGTGCCAGCAGCCCAACCCCTGAGGAGACCCAGTACTTC	CASSPTPEETQYF
TRBD2	TRBV6-4	NA	TRBJ2-7	TGTGCCAGCAAGCTCCAGACTGGGACTAGCGGAAGAGGGCCCTACGAGCAGTACTTC	CASKLQTGTSGRGPYEQYF
NA	TRBV28	NA	TRBJ1-2	TGTGCCAGTAGCCGGGACATTTATGGAACCTTC	CASSRDIYGTF